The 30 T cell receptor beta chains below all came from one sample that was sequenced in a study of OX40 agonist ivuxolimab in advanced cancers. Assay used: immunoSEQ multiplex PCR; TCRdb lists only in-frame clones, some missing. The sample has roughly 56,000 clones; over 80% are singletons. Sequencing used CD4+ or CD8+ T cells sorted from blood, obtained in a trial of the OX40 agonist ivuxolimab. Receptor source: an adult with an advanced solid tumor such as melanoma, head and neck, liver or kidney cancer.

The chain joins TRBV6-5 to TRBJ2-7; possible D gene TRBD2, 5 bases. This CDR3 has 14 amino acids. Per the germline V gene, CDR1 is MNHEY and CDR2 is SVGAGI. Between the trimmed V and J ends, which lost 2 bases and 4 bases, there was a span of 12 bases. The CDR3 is CASSYGGLLYEQYF. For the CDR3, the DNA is TGTGCCAGCAGTTACGGCGGGTTACTATACGAGCAGTACTTC.

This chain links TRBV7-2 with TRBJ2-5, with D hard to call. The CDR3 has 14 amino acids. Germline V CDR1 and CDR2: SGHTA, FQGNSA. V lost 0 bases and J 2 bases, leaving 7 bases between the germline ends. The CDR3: CASSLAGWQETQYF. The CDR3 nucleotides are TGTGCCAGCAGCTTAGCTGGCTGGCAAGAGACCCAGTACTTC.

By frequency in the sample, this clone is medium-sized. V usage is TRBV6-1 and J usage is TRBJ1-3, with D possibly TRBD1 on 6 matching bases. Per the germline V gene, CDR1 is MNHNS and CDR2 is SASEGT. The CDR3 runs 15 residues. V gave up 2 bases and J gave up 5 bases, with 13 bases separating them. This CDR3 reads CASSETAGTRNTIYF. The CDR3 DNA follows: TGTGCCAGCAGTGAAACCGCAGGGACAAGAAACACCATATATTTT.

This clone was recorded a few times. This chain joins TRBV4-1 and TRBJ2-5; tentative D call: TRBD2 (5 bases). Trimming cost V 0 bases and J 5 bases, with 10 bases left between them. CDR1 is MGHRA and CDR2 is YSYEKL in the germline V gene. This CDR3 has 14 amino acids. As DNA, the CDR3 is TGCGCCAGCAGCCAAGATTCGGGGTGGGAGACCCAGTACTTC. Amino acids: CASSQDSGWETQYF.

The CDR3 is CASGPYTGNTIYF. The CDR3 nucleotides read TGTGCCAGCGGACCCTATACGGGAAACACCATATATTTT. V usage is TRBV27 and J usage is TRBJ1-3; D gene ambiguous. V was pared by 8 bases and J by 4 bases, with 12 bases between. Germline CDR1 MNHEY, CDR2 SMNVEV (reference sequence). The CDR3 has 13 amino acids.

This CDR3 reads CASSLASGGVYEQYF. The CDR3 coding sequence is TGTGCCAGCAGCTTGGCTAGCGGTGGTGTCTACGAGCAGTACTTC. V gene TRBV5-4 combines with J gene TRBJ2-7; 7 nucleotides align to TRBD2. CDR3 length: 15 amino acids. The ends lost 0 bases at V and 3 bases at J; junction bases unmatched: 6. CDR1 and CDR2 (germline): SGHNT, YYREEE (reference sequence).

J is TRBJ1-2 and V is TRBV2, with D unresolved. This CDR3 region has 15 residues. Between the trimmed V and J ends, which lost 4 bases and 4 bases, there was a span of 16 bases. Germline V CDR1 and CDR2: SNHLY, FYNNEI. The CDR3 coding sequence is TGTGCCAGCAGTGGGGCCGCAATCACCCTCTATGGCTACACCTTC. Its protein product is CASSGAAITLYGYTF.

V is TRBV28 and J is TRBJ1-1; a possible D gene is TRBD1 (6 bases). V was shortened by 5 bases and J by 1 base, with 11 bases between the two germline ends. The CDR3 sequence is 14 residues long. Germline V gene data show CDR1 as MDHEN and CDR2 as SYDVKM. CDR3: CASSTRDKNTEAFF. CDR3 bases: TGTGCCAGCAGTACCCGGGACAAGAACACTGAAGCTTTCTTT.

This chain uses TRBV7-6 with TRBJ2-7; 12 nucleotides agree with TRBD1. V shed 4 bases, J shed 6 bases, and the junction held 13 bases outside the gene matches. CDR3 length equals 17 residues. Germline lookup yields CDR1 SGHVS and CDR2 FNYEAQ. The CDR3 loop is CASSSDRDRGPLREQYF. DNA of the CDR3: TGTGCCAGCAGCTCCGACCGGGACAGGGGGCCTCTGCGCGAGCAGTACTTC.

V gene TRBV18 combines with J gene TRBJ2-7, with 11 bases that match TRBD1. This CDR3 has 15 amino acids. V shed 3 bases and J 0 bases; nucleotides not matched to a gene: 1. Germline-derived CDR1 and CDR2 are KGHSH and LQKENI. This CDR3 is CASSPGQGASYEQYF. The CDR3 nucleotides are TGTGCCAGCTCACCCGGACAGGGGGCCTCCTACGAGCAGTACTTC.

As DNA, the CDR3 is TGTGCCAGCAGCTTGGCCAGGGACAGCGAAGCTTTCTTT. It encodes CASSLARDSEAFF. The chain employs TRBV5-4 and TRBJ1-1; 7 bases agree with TRBD1. V shed 0 bases, J shed 8 bases, and the junction held 4 bases outside the gene matches. This CDR3 is built from 13 residues. Germline V gene data show CDR1 as SGHNT and CDR2 as YYREEE (reference sequence).

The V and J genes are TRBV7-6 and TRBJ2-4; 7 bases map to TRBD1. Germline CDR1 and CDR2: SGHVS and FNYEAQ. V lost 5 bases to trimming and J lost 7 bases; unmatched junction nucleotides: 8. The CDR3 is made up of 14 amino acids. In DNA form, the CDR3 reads TGTGCCAGCAGCCCCCGACAGGGTGTTAACATTCAGTACTTC. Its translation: CASSPRQGVNIQYF.

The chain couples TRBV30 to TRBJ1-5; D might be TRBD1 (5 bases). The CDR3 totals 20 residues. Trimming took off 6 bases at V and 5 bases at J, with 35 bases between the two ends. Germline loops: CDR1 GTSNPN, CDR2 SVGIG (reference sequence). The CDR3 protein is CACLELPVRETEREHQPQHF. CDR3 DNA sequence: TGTGCCTGTCTGGAGCTCCCGGTGAGGGAGACAGAGAGGGAACATCAGCCCCAGCATTTT.

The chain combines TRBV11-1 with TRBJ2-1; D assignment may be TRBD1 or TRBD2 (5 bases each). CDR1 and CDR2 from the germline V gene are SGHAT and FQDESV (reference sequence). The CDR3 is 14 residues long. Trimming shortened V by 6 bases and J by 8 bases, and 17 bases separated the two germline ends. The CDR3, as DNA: TGTGCCAGCAGTTCCGGGACGGCATCAGATGAGCAGTTCTTC. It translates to CASSSGTASDEQFF. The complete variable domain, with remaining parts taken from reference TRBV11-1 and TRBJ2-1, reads EAEVAQSPRYKITEKSQAVAFWCDPISGHATLYWYRQILGQGPELLVQFQDESVVDDSQLPKDRFSAERLKGVDSTLKIQPAELGDSAMYLCASSSGTASDEQFFGPGTRLTVL.

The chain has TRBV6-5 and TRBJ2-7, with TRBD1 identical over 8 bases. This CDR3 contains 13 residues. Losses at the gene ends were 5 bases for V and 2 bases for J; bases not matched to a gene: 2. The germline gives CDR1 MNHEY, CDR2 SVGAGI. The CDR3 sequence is CASSPRGPYEQYF. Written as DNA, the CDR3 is TGTGCCAGCAGTCCCAGGGGGCCCTACGAGCAGTACTTC.

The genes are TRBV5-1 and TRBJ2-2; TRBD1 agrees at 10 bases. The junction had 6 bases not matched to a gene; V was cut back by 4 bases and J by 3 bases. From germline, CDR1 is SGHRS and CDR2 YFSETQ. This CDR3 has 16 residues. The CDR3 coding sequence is TGCGCCAGCAGCGCTACGACAGGGGGCGACACCGGGGAGCTGTTTTTT. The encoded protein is CASSATTGGDTGELFF.

CDR3 sequence: CASSLLGYGAFPSNTGELFF. CDR3 bases: TGTGCCAGCAGTTTATTGGGCTACGGGGCCTTTCCTTCGAACACCGGGGAGCTGTTTTTT. V is TRBV27 and J is TRBJ2-2; D may match TRBD1 or TRBD2 (5 bases each). The V and J ends lost 1 base and 0 bases respectively, with 21 bases between them. The germline V gene encodes CDR1 MNHEY and CDR2 SMNVEV (reference sequence). The CDR3 consists of 20 residues.

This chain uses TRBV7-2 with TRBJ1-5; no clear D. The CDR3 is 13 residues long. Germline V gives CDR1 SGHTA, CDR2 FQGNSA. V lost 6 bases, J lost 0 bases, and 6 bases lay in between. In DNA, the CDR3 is TGTGCCAGCAGTCTAAATAGCAATCAGCCCCAGCATTTT. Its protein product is CASSLNSNQPQHF. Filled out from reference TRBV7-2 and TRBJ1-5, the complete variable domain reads GAGVSQSPSNKVTEKGKDVELRCDPISGHTALYWYRQSLGQGLEFLIYFQGNSAPDKSGLPSDRFSAERTGGSVSTLTIQRTQQEDSAVYLCASSLNSNQPQHFGDGTRLSIL.

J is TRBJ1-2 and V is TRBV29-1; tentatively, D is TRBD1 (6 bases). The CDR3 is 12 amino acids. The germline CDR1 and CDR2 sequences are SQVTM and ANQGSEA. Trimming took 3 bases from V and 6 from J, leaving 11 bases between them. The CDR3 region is CSVEDSGDGYTF. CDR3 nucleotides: TGCAGCGTTGAGGACTCAGGGGATGGCTACACCTTC.

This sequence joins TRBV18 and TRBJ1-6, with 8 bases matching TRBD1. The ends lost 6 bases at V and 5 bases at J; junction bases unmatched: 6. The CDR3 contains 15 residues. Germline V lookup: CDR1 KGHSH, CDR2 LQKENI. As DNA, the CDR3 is TGTGCCAGCTCCCGACAGACAGGGGATAATTCACCCCTCCACTTT. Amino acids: CASSRQTGDNSPLHF.

CDR3 DNA sequence: TGTGCCAGCAGTGCTGTAGGACACACTTCCCCAGATACGCAGTATTTT. Protein: CASSAVGHTSPDTQYF. V is TRBV2 and J is TRBJ2-3; D may be TRBD1 (5 bases). Trimming stripped 4 bases from V and 4 bases from J, with 18 bases between. The V gene's germline CDR1 is SNHLY and CDR2 FYNNEI. This CDR3 spans 16 amino acids.

CDR3 protein: CASSVEGYEQYF. In nucleotides, the CDR3 is TGTGCCAGCTCAGTAGAGGGCTACGAGCAGTACTTC. The genes are TRBV18 and TRBJ2-7, with D perhaps TRBD2 (5 bases). The CDR3 sequence is 12 residues long. Trimming took 5 bases from V and 3 from J, leaving 8 bases between them. Germline V lookup: CDR1 KGHSH, CDR2 LQKENI.

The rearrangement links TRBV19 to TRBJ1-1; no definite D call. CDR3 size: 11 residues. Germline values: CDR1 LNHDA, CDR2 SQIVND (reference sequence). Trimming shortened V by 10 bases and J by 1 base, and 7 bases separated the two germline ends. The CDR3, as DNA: TGTGCCACAACAAGGAACACTGAAGCTTTCTTT. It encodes CATTRNTEAFF. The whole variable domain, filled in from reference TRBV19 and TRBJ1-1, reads DGGITQSPKYLFRKEGQNVTLSCEQNLNHDAMYWYRQDPGQGLRLIYYSQIVNDFQKGDIAEGYSVSREKKESFPLTVTSAQKNPTAFYLCATTRNTEAFFGQGTRLTVV.

DNA for the CDR3: TGCGCCAGCAGCTTGGGACAGTCGCCCTACAATGAGCAGTTCTTC. Encoded protein: CASSLGQSPYNEQFF. The chain employs TRBV5-1 and TRBJ2-1; a possible D gene is TRBD1 (5 bases). Between the trimmed V and J ends, which lost 0 bases and 2 bases, there was a span of 9 bases. This CDR3 region has 15 residues. Germline V gene sequence: CDR1 SGHRS, CDR2 YFSETQ. Together with reference TRBV5-1 and TRBJ2-1, the CDR3 gives the full variable domain: KAGVTQTPRYLIKTRGQQVTLSCSPISGHRSVSWYQQTPGQGLQFLFEYFSETQRNKGNFPGRFSGRQFSNSRSEMNVSTLELGDSALYLCASSLGQSPYNEQFFGPGTRLTVL.

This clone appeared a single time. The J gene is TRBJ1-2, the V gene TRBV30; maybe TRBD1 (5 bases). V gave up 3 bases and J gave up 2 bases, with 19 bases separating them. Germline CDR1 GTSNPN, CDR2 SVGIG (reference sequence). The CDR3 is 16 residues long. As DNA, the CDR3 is TGTGCCTGGAGGAGACAGCCCCTAACTATCAACTATGGCTACACCTTC. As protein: CAWRRQPLTINYGYTF.

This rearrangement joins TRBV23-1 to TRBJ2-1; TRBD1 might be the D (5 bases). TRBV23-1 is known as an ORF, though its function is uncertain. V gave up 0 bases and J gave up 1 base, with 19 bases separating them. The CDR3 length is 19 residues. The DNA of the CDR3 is TGCGCCAGCAGTCAATCGTCGAGGTACAGGTCTTCTTCCTACAATGAGCAGTTCTTC. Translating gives CASSQSSRYRSSSYNEQFF.

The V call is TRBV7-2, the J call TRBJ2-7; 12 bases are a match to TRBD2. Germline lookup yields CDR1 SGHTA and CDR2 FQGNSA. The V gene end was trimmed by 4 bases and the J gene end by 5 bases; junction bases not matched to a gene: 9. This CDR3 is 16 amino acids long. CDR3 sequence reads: CASSSLAGGPSHEQYF. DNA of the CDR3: TGTGCCAGCAGCTCTCTAGCGGGAGGGCCTTCCCACGAGCAGTACTTC.

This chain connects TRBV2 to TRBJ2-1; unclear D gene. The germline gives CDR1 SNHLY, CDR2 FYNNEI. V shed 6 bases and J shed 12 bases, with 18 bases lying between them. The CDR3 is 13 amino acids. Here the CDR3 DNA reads TGTGCCAGCAGCTCCGACTCGGAGCAGTCGCAGTTCTTC. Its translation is CASSSDSEQSQFF. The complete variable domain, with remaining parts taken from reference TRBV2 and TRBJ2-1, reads EPEVTQTPSHQVTQMGQEVILRCVPISNHLYFYWYRQILGQKVEFLVSFYNNEISEKSEIFDDQFSVERPDGSNFTLKIRSTKLEDSAMYFCASSSDSEQSQFFGPGTRLTVL.

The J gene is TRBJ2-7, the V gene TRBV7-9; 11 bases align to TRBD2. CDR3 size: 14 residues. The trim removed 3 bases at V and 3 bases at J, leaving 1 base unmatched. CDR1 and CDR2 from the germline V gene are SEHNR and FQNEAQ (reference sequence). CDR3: CASSFTSGSYEQYF. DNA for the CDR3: TGTGCCAGCAGCTTCACTAGCGGGAGCTACGAGCAGTACTTC.

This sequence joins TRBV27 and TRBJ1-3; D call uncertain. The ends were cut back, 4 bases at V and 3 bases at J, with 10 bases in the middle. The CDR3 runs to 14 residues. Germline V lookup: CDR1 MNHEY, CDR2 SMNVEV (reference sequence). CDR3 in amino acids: CASSSMSGGNTIYF. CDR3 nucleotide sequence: TGTGCCAGCAGTTCCATGTCGGGTGGAAACACCATATATTTT.